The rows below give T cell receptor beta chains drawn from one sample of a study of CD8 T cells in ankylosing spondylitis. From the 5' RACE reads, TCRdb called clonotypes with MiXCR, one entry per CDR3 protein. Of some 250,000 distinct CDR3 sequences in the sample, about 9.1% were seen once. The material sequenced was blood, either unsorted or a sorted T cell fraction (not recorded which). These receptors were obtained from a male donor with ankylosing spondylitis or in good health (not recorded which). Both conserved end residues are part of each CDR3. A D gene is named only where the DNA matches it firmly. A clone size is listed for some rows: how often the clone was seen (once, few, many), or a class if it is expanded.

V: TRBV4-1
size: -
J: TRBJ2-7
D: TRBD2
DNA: TGCGCCAGCAGCGCGGGACTAGCGGGAGAGAGGGAGCAGTACTTC
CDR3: CASSAGLAGEREQYF

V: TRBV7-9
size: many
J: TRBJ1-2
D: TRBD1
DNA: TGTGCCAGCAGCTTATTGGGACAGGCAGACGGCTACACCTTC
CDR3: CASSLLGQADGYTF

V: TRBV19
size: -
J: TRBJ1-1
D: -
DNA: TGTGCCAGTAGTATACAAAGTGAAGCTTTCTTT
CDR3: CASSIQSEAFF

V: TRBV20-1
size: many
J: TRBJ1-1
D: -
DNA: TGCAGTGCCAACAGACAGGTTGACACTGAAGCTTTCTTT
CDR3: CSANRQVDTEAFF

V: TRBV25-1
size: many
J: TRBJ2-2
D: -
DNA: TGTGCCAGCAGTGAAGGGGGCGGGGAGCTGTTTTTT
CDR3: CASSEGGGELFF

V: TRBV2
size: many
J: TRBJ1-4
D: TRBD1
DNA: TGTGCCAGCAGAAGGGACAGGGGTACTAATGAAAAACTGTTTTTT
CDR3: CASRRDRGTNEKLFF

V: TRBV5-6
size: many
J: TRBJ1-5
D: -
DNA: TGTGCCAGCAGCTTCTCGGGGTCGGGCAATCAGCCCCAGCATTTT
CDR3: CASSFSGSGNQPQHF

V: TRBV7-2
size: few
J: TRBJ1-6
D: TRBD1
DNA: TGTGCCAGCACTACAGGGGGTGGTAATTCACCCCTCCACTTT
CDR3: CASTTGGGNSPLHF

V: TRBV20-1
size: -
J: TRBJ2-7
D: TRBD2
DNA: TGCAGTGCCCTCGAGGGAGCGGGGGTGATATACGAGCAGTACTTC
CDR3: CSALEGAGVIYEQYF

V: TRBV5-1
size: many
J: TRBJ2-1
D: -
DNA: TGCGCCAGCAGCTTAGACGGGTCACAGTTCTTC
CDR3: CASSLDGSQFF

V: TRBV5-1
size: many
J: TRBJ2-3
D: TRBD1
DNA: TGCGCCAGCAGCCGGACAGGGGACTCCTCCGATACGCAGTATTTT
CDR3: CASSRTGDSSDTQYF

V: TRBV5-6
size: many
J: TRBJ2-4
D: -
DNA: TGTGCCAGCAGCTTGTGGGCAGGGGAAGCCAAAAACATTCAGTACTTC
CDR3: CASSLWAGEAKNIQYF

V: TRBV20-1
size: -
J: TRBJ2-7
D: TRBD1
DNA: TGCAGTGGGAACAGGGGGCTTGACGACGAGCAGTACTTC
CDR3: CSGNRGLDDEQYF

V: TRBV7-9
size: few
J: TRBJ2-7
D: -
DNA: TGTGCCACCTCACCCGGGGGATCCTCCGAGCAGTACTTC
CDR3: CATSPGGSSEQYF

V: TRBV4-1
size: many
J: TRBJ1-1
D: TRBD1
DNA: TGCGCCAGCAGCTTAGGGACAGGGGAAAAGCTGAACACTGAAGCTTTCTTT
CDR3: CASSLGTGEKLNTEAFF

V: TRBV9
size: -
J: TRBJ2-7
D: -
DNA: TGTGCCAGCAGCGCAGGGGTGAGCGGTTCCTACGAGCAGTACTTC
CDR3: CASSAGVSGSYEQYF

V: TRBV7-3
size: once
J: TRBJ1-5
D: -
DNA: TGTGCCAGCAGCCAGACCCGGCAGGGGCCCACTCAGCCCCAGCATTTT
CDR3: CASSQTRQGPTQPQHF

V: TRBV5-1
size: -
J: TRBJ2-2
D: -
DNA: TGCGCCAGCAGCCCGGTCAGAGCGAACACCGGGGAGCTGTTTTTT
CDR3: CASSPVRANTGELFF

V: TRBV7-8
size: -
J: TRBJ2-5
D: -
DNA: TGTGCCAGCAGCGCTGCGGGGGCAAGAGAGACCCAGTACTTC
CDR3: CASSAAGARETQYF

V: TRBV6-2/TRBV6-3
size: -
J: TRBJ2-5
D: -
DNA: TGTGCCAGCAGCCATGGGCGAGGGATAGAGACCCAGTACTTC
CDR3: CASSHGRGIETQYF

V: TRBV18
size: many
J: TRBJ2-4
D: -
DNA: TGTGCCAGCTCACCTGGAAATCTTGGGACCCCCGGGTACTTC
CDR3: CASSPGNLGTPGYF

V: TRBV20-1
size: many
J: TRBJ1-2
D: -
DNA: TGCAGTGCTAGACCTACGGGACCGGATAACTATGGCTACACCTTC
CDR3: CSARPTGPDNYGYTF

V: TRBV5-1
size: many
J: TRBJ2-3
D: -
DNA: TGCGCCAGCAGCCTGGACGGCGGAGATACGCAGTATTTT
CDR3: CASSLDGGDTQYF

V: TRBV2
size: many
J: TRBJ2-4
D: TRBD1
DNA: TGTGCCAGCAGTGAAACCGGGACAGGGGTAGCCAAAAACATTCAGTACTTC
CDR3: CASSETGTGVAKNIQYF

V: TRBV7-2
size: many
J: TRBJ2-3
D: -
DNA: TGTGCCAGCAGCGGGATAGGGACAGATACGCAGTATTTT
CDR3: CASSGIGTDTQYF

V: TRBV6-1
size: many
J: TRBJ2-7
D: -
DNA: TGTGCCAGCAGACCCACTAGTCTACCCGAGCAGTACTTC
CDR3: CASRPTSLPEQYF

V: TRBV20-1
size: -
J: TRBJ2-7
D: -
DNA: TGCAGTGCTAGACAGCGGGCCTACGAGCAGTACTTC
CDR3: CSARQRAYEQYF

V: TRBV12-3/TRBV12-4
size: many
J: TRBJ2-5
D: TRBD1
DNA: TGTGCCAGCAGTTATGGGGACAGGGGGTATGGAGAGACCCAGTACTTC
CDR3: CASSYGDRGYGETQYF

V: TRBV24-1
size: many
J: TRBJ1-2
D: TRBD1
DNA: TGTGCCACCAGTGCGGGGGACAGGGCCAACTATGGCTACACCTTC
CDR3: CATSAGDRANYGYTF

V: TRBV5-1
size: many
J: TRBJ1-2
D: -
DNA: TGCGCCAGCAGCGGGGACGGAAACTATGGCTACACCTTC
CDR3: CASSGDGNYGYTF

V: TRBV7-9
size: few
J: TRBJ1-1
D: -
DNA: TGTGCCAGCAGCCCCACAGTACTTCCTAGCCCCACTGAAGCTTTCTTT
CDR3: CASSPTVLPSPTEAFF

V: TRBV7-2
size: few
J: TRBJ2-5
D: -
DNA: TGTGCCAGCAGCTTATTCTTGGAGACCCAGTACTTC
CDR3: CASSLFLETQYF

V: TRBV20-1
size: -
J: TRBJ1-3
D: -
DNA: TGCAGTGCTAGCGCTACTACCTCTGGAAACACCATATATTTT
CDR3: CSASATTSGNTIYF

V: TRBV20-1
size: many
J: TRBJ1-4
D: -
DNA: TGCAGTGCTAGAGATTGGGGGGGCGCCGGTGAAAAACTGTTTTTT
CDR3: CSARDWGGAGEKLFF

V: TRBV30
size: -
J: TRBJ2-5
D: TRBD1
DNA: TGTGCCTGGAGAAAGTCGGGACAGGGTACAGAGACCCAGTACTTC
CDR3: CAWRKSGQGTETQYF

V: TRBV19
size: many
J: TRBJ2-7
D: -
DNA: TGTGCCAGTAGTCTCCACGGACGAGGGAGTCGAGACGAGCAGTACTTC
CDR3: CASSLHGRGSRDEQYF

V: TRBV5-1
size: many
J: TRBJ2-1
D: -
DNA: TGCGCCAGCAGCGTCGGGGGGCCGGTAAACAATGAGCAGTTCTTC
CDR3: CASSVGGPVNNEQFF

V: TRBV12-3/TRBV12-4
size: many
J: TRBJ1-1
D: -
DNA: TGTGCCAGCAGTTCAGGGGCCCGCACTGAAGCTTTCTTT
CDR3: CASSSGARTEAFF

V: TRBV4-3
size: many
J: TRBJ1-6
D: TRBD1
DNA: TGCGCCAGCAGCCAAGATCATAACAGGGGTGAATCACCCCTCCACTTT
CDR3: CASSQDHNRGESPLHF

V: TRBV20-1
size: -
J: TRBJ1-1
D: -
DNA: TGCAGTGCTACCAGGGGACCGGGGACTGAAGCTTTCTTT
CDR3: CSATRGPGTEAFF

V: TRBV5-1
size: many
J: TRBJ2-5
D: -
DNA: TGCGCCAGCAGCACAGGACAGATCAAACAAGAGACCCAGTACTTC
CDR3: CASSTGQIKQETQYF

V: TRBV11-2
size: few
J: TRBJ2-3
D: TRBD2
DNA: TGTGCCAGCAGCTATGGGGTAGGACTAGCGGGACGGCAGCGCACAGATACGCAGTATTTT
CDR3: CASSYGVGLAGRQRTDTQYF

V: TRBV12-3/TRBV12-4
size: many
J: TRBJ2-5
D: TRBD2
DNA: TGTGCCAGCAGTTTTATCAGCGGGAGGGAGACCCAGTACTTC
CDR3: CASSFISGRETQYF

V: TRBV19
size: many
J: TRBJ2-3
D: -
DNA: TGTGCCAGTACCCCCGCGGGAAAAGATACGCAGTATTTT
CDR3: CASTPAGKDTQYF

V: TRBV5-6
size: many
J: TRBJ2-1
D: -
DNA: TGTGCCAGCAGCTTGAGGACTGACAATGAGCAGTTCTTC
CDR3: CASSLRTDNEQFF

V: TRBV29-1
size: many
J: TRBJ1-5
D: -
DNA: TGCAGCGTTGCCGGGGGGGAGCATCAGCCCCAGCATTTT
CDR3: CSVAGGEHQPQHF

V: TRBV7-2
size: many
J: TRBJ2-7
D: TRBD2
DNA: TGTGCCAGCAGCACACTAGCGGGATACGAGCAGTACTTC
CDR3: CASSTLAGYEQYF

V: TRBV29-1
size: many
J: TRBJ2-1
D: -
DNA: TGCAGCGTTGGTCTCCGATTCATCTCTCAGGAGCAGTTCTTC
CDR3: CSVGLRFISQEQFF